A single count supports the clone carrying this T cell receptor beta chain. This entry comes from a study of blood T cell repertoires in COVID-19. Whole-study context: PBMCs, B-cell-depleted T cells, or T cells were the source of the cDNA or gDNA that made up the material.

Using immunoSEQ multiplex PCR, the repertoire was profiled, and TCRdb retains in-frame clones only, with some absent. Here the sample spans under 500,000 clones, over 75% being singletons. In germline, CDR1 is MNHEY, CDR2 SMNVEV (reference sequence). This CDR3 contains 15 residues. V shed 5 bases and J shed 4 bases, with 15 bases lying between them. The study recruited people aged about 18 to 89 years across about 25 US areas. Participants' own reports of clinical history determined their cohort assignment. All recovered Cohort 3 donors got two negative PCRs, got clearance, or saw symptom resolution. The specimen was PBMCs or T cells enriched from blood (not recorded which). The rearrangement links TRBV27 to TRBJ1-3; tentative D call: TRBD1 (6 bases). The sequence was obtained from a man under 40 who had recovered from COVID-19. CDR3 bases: TGTGCCAGCAGTCTTGGGGGTCAGGGGGGAAACACCATATATTTT. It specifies CASSLGGQGGNTIYF.